At least ten counts were recorded for the clone carrying this T cell receptor (beta chain). The data stem from a study of T-cell memory formation after mild COVID-19. TCRdb ran MiXCR on the 5' RACE reads and lists one entry per CDR3 protein. Altogether about 340,000 distinct CDR3 sequences are present, 20% to 25% being singletons, with the ten largest covering approximately 22%. V was trimmed by 5 bases and J by 4 bases, leaving 20 bases between them. Germline V gene lookup returns CDR1 SGHTA and CDR2 FQGNSA. The CDR3 totals 16 residues. The V gene is TRBV7-2, the J gene TRBJ1-1, with D possibly matching TRBD1 (6 bases). The sequenced sample was PBMCs or a T cell subset sorted from them (not recorded which). The clonotype originates from a man aged 18 to 30 who had mild COVID-19 (a few samples of this study predate the infection). Cell type and time point are not known. CDR3 in amino acids: CASSPRGSGYGTEAFF. The CDR3 coding sequence is TGTGCCAGCAGCCCTAGGGGGTCGGGGTACGGCACTGAAGCTTTCTTT.